Listed below are T cell receptor beta chains from one sample, sequenced in a study of PD-L1 blockade in urothelial cancer. The data were produced by immunoSEQ multiplex PCR, yet TCRdb's version contains in-frame clones alone and is incomplete. Altogether around 120,000 clones are present, 80% to 90% being singletons, with the ten largest covering about 1.5%. Sequencing was performed on PBMCs, taken around atezolizumab (anti-PD-L1) treatment. The receptors were sampled from a man aged 55 to 70 with urothelial cancer. The CDR3 runs from the conserved cysteine through the conserved F or W. The D gene is left open where the match is weak. Rows give clone size only sometimes, using once, few, many, or a class for an expanded clone.

TRBJ1-5 TRBV6-5 NA NA TGTGCCAGCAGTTACGATGGAGGGAATCAGCCCCAGCATTTT CASSYDGGNQPQHF
TRBJ1-4 TRBV7-2 NA TRBD1 TGTGCCAGCAGCCTAGACAGGGTCAATGAAAAACTGTTTTTT CASSLDRVNEKLFF
TRBJ2-5 TRBV5-1 NA TRBD2 TGCGCCAGCAGCTCCGGGACTAGCGGGATCCAAGAGACCCAGTACTTC CASSSGTSGIQETQYF
TRBJ2-2 TRBV6-1 NA NA TGTGCCAGCAGTGATTACACAGGATCAACCGGGGAGCTGTTTTTT CASSDYTGSTGELFF
TRBJ2-3 TRBV7-2 NA NA TGTGCCAGCAGCACCCGACTAGAGCCAGATACGCAGTATTTT CASSTRLEPDTQYF
TRBJ2-1 TRBV7-3 NA NA TGTGCCAGCAGCCCCCAGGCAGCCCGGGGTTACAATGAGCAGTTCTTC CASSPQAARGYNEQFF
TRBJ2-1 TRBV9 NA TRBD2 TGTGCCAGCAGCGTAATCGGCGCCGGGAGGAATGAGCAGTTCTTC CASSVIGAGRNEQFF
TRBJ2-3 TRBV6-1 NA NA TGTGCCAGCGTACCACCCTCGGACACGACAGATACGCAGTATTTT CASVPPSDTTDTQYF
TRBJ2-7 TRBV28 NA NA TGTGCCAGCAGAACCGACAGCCCTTCCTACGAGCAGTACTTC CASRTDSPSYEQYF
TRBJ1-1 TRBV5-1 NA NA TGCGCCAGCAGCTTGAGCGGGACGAACACTGAAGCTTTCTTT CASSLSGTNTEAFF
TRBJ1-4 TRBV9 once NA TGTGCCAGCAGCGGGGGACAATCAACTAATGAAAAACTGTTTTTT CASSGGQSTNEKLFF
TRBJ2-3 TRBV7-6 once NA TGTGCCAGCAGCTTAGCCGGAGGAGGGAGAGGGTACACAGATACGCAGTATTTT CASSLAGGGRGYTDTQYF
TRBJ2-7 TRBV19 NA TRBD1 TGTGCCAGTAGTATAGGACAGGGGGCTCGTCCCGAGCAGTACTTC CASSIGQGARPEQYF
TRBJ2-7 TRBV7-9 NA NA TGTGCCAGCAGCCCCCGACAGGCTCTACCGGGTGAGCAGTACTTC CASSPRQALPGEQYF
TRBJ2-7 TRBV27 NA NA TGTGCCAGCAGTTTATACAAATCCTCCTACGAGCAGTACTTC CASSLYKSSYEQYF
TRBJ2-7 TRBV7-2 NA NA TGTGCCAGCAGCTTTACGGAGACCCTATCCCACGAGCAGTACTTC CASSFTETLSHEQYF
TRBJ2-1 TRBV27 once NA TGTGCCAGCAGTTCGCGGGACTCCCAGGGTAATGAGCAGTTCTTC CASSSRDSQGNEQFF
TRBJ1-4 TRBV4-3 NA NA TGCGCCAGCAGCCAGGGGGGGGCTAATGAAAAACTGTTTTTT CASSQGGANEKLFF
TRBJ1-1 TRBV2 NA NA TGTGCCAGCAGTGGCCGTCGGGGGAACACTGAAGCTTTCTTT CASSGRRGNTEAFF
TRBJ1-1 TRBV29-1 NA NA TGCAGCGTTGGGCCCGTGGCGGGAACAACTGAAGCTTTCTTT CSVGPVAGTTEAFF
TRBJ2-7 TRBV11-3 NA NA TGTGCCAGCAGTCCATCTAGTGGCGAGCAGTACTTC CASSPSSGEQYF
TRBJ2-1 TRBV19 NA TRBD1 TGTGCCAGCCGACAAGGAGGGGGACAGGGGGCCAATGAGCAGTTCTTC CASRQGGGQGANEQFF
TRBJ2-3 TRBV9 NA NA TGTGCCAGCACTAGAAGGGAGGGGGGCACAGATACGCAGTATTTT CASTRREGGTDTQYF
TRBJ2-5 TRBV28 NA TRBD2 TGTGCCAGCAGCCTAGCGGGGACAACCCAAGAGACCCAGTACTTC CASSLAGTTQETQYF
TRBJ1-2 TRBV5-5 NA NA TGTGCCAGCAGCTACGACAGGCCCGCTAACTATGGCTACACCTTC CASSYDRPANYGYTF
TRBJ2-7 TRBV29-1 NA TRBD1 TGCAGCGTTGAAGAGGGGACAGCCCTCAAGCAGTACTTC CSVEEGTALKQYF
TRBJ2-7 TRBV13 NA NA TGTGCCAGCAGTGGCGGCTCCTACGAGCAGTACTTC CASSGGSYEQYF
TRBJ1-6 TRBV19 NA NA TGTGCCAGTAGCTACAGGAGCTCCTATAATTCACCCCTCCACTTT CASSYRSSYNSPLHF
TRBJ2-1 TRBV11-2 NA TRBD2 TGTGCCAGCAGCCCCCTAGCGGGAGGCTACAATGAGCAGTTCTTC CASSPLAGGYNEQFF
TRBJ2-3 TRBV7-9 NA NA TGTGCCAGCAGCTCCAGATCCTCCAGAGATACGCAGTATTTT CASSSRSSRDTQYF
TRBJ1-1 TRBV28 NA TRBD1 TGTGCCAGCAGTTTTGGGGACAGAATGTTGGGTTACCAAGCTTTCTTT CASSFGDRMLGYQAFF
TRBJ2-1 TRBV5-8 NA NA TGTGCCAGCAGCCCCCAGAGGGCCGGGGTATGGGATGAGCAGTTCTTC CASSPQRAGVWDEQFF
TRBJ1-6 TRBV6-6 few TRBD1 TGTGCCAGCAGGCTATACGACAGGGTGAATTCACCCCTCCACTTT CASRLYDRVNSPLHF
TRBJ1-5 TRBV9 NA NA TGTGCCAGCAGCCCGTGGGGGGGGAATCAGCCCCAGCATTTT CASSPWGGNQPQHF
TRBJ1-5 TRBV6-1 NA TRBD1 TGTGCCAGCAGTGCTCTTCCCGGGACAGGGTTATCTCATCAGCCCCAGCATTTT CASSALPGTGLSHQPQHF
TRBJ2-7 TRBV30 NA TRBD2 TGTGCCTGGAGTGGCGGGGGCTACGAGCAGTACTTC CAWSGGGYEQYF
TRBJ2-7 TRBV6-6 few TRBD1 TGTGCCAGCAGCCGGACAGGCCTATCCTACGAGCAGTACTTC CASSRTGLSYEQYF
TRBJ2-7 TRBV7-2 NA NA TGTGCCAGCAGCCACTTACCAGCGCTGCCCTCCTACGAGCAGTACTTC CASSHLPALPSYEQYF
TRBJ2-3 TRBV18 once TRBD1 TGTGCCAGCTCGCCGGACAGGGCCACAGATACGCAGTATTTT CASSPDRATDTQYF
TRBJ2-7 TRBV2 NA NA TGTGCCAGCAGTAATCAGGGAGGGCAGTACTTC CASSNQGGQYF
TRBJ1-5 TRBV6-6 once TRBD1 TGTGCCAGCACTTCTGAGGGACAGTATTATCAGCCCCAGCATTTT CASTSEGQYYQPQHF
TRBJ1-2 TRBV10-3 NA NA TGTGCCATCAGGGTCGCAGGGTCTGGCTACACCTTC CAIRVAGSGYTF
TRBJ1-5 TRBV28 NA NA TGTGCCAGCAGTTTAATCAGGTTGGGCAATCAGCCCCAGCATTTT CASSLIRLGNQPQHF
TRBJ1-1 TRBV6-4 NA TRBD1 TGTGCCAGCAGTGAACAGGGGGGGACTGAAGCTTTCTTT CASSEQGGTEAFF
TRBJ2-1 TRBV27 NA TRBD2 TGTGCCAGCAGAACGGGGGGCAATGAGCAGTTCTTC CASRTGGNEQFF
TRBJ2-7 TRBV28 once TRBD2 TGTGCCAGCAGTCCAGGACTAGTTGTCTACGAGCAGTACTTC CASSPGLVVYEQYF
TRBJ1-5 TRBV28 NA NA TGTGCCAGCAGTCCCGCGGGAAATCGCAATCAGCCCCAGCATTTT CASSPAGNRNQPQHF
TRBJ2-3 TRBV7-2 NA NA TGTGCCAGCAGCTTAGGGAGGGACCGGATAACAGATACGCAGTATTTT CASSLGRDRITDTQYF
TRBJ2-2 TRBV7-2 NA TRBD2 TGTGCCAGCAGCTTAGGGGCTAGCGGGTTGAACACCGGGGAGCTGTTTTTT CASSLGASGLNTGELFF
TRBJ2-3 TRBV9 NA TRBD2 TGTGCCAGCAGCGCAGGACTAGCGGGAACAGATACGCAGTATTTT CASSAGLAGTDTQYF
TRBJ2-7 TRBV7-9 NA TRBD2 TGTGCCAGCAGAATTAGCGGGAGTTACGAGCAGTACTTC CASRISGSYEQYF
TRBJ2-7 TRBV21-1 NA NA TGTGCCAGCAGCAACGGGGGGGCAGACTTCTACGAGCAGTACTTC CASSNGGADFYEQYF
TRBJ1-5 TRBV6-5 NA NA TGTGCCACCGGCCGGGAGGGGCAGCCCCAGCATTTT CATGREGQPQHF
TRBJ2-1 TRBV7-2 NA NA TGTGCCAGCAGCTTAGTTAGCTTGGATGAGCAGTTCTTC CASSLVSLDEQFF